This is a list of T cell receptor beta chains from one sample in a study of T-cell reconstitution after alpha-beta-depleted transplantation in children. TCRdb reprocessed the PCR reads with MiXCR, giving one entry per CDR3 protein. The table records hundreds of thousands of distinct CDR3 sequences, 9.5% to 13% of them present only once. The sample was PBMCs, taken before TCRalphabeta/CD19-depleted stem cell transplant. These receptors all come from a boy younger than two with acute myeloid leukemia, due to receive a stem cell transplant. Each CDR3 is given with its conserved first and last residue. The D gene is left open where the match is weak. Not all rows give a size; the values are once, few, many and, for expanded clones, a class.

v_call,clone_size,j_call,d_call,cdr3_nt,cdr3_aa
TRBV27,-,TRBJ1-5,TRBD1,TGTGCCAGCAGCACGACACAGGGGTTCAATCAGCCCCAGCATTTT,CASSTTQGFNQPQHF
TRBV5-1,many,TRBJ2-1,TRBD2,TGCGCCAGCAGCCACCGCCGTCCCGGGACTAGCGGGCCGTCCTACAATGAGCAGTTCTTC,CASSHRRPGTSGPSYNEQFF
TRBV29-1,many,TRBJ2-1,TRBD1,TGCAGCGTTGAGGGGACAGGGAGCTCCTACAATGAGCAGTTCTTC,CSVEGTGSSYNEQFF
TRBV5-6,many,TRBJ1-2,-,TGTGCCAGCAGCTTGGGGTGGGAACCTCGCCTCGGAGGCTACACCTTC,CASSLGWEPRLGGYTF
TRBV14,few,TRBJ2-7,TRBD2,TGTGCCAGCAGCCAAGATCTGGCGGGAGTTCCCGAGCAGTACTTC,CASSQDLAGVPEQYF
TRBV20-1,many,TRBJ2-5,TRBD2,TGCAGTGCCAGGGGTCCCGGGACTAGCGTCAAAGAGACCCAGTACTTC,CSARGPGTSVKETQYF
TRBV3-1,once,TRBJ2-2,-,TGTGCCAGCAGTCCCCGGACGGTTAACACCGGGGACCTGTTTTTT,CASSPRTVNTGDLFF
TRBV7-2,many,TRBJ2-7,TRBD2,TGTGCCAGCAGCTTAAACCTAGCGGGGAACTACGAGCAGTACTTC,CASSLNLAGNYEQYF
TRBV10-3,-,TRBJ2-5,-,TGTGCCATCAGTGAGTCAAGGACACAAGAGACCCAGTACTTC,CAISESRTQETQYF
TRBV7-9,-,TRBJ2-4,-,TGTGCCAGCACCTTAGGGGGGGGCACGACCAAAAACATTCAGTACTTC,CASTLGGGTTKNIQYF
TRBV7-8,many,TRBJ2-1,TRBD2,TGTGCCAGCAGCTTAACACTAGCGGGTCGATCCTACAATGAGCAGTTCTTC,CASSLTLAGRSYNEQFF
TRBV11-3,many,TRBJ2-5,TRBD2,TGTGCCAGCAGCTTAGGGGCCCTAGCGGGGGGAAGCCAAGAGACCCAGTACTTC,CASSLGALAGGSQETQYF
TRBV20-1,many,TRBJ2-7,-,TGCAGTGCCTTGGGTAGCGCGGCGGGGTTCTCCTACGAGCAGTACTTC,CSALGSAAGFSYEQYF
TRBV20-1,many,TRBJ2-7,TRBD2,TGCAGTGCTAGAGATCCAGCGGGGGGATCCTACGAGCAGTACTTC,CSARDPAGGSYEQYF
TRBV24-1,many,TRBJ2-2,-,TGTGCCACCAGTGATTTAGACGCCGGGGAGCTGTTTTTT,CATSDLDAGELFF
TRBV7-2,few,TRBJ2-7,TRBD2,TGTGCCAGCAGCTGGACCCCGGGACTAGCGGGAGACGGCGAGCAGTACTTC,CASSWTPGLAGDGEQYF
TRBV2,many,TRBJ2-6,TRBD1,TGTGCCAGCAGAAAGACAGGGTCTGGGGCCAACGTCCTGACTTTC,CASRKTGSGANVLTF
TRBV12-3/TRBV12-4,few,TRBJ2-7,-,TGTGCCAGCAGTTTTAGGCAGGGGCACGAGCAGTACTTC,CASSFRQGHEQYF
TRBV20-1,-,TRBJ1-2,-,TGCAGTGCCGTCGCGTCAGGGAACTATGGCTACACCTTC,CSAVASGNYGYTF
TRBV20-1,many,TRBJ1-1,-,TGCAGTGCTAGAAGGGGGAACACTGAAGCTTTCTTT,CSARRGNTEAFF
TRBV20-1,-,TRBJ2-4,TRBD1,TGCAGTGCTAGAGATGGGGCCCAGGGGGCCGGCAAAAACATTCAGAACTTC,CSARDGAQGAGKNIQNF
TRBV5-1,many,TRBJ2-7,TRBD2,TGCGCCAGCAGCTCTGAGCGGGGGGCCTCCTACGAGCAGTACTTC,CASSSERGASYEQYF
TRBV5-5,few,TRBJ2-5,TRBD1,TGTGCCAGCAGGATAGGGACAGAAGAGACCCAGTACTTC,CASRIGTEETQYF
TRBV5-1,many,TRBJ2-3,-,TGCGCCAGCAGCCCTCCTAGTAATGGGGGCACAGATACGCAGTATTTT,CASSPPSNGGTDTQYF
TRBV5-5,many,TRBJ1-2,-,TGTGCCAGCAGCTTGCAGGTCGGAGGGAACTATGGCTACACCTTC,CASSLQVGGNYGYTF
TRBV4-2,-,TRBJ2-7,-,TGTGCCAGCAGCCAAGATTTCTCGCGGGAAATAAGCTCCTACGAGCAGTACTTC,CASSQDFSREISSYEQYF
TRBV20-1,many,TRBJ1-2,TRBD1,TGCAGTGCTACTCAAAGGGACAGGGAGGGCTACACCTTC,CSATQRDREGYTF
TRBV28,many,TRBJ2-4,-,TGTGCCAGCAGTTATGGGGTAGCAGCCAAAAACATTCAGTACTTC,CASSYGVAAKNIQYF
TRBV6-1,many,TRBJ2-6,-,TGTGCCAGCGGACACAGGGCCTCTGGGGCCAACGTCCTGACTTTC,CASGHRASGANVLTF
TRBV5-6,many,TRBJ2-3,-,TGTGCCAGCAGCTTGGTCTGGGGCTCAGATACGCAGTATTTT,CASSLVWGSDTQYF
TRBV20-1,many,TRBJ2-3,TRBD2,TGCAGTGGCCGTAGCGGGGGCCCCACAGATACGCAGTATTTT,CSGRSGGPTDTQYF
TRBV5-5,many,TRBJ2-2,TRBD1,TGTGCCAGCAGCTTGACAGGGGACGGGGAGCTGTTTTTT,CASSLTGDGELFF
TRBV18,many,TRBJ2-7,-,TGTGCCAGCTCACCATCACTAGACTCCTACGAGCAGTACTTC,CASSPSLDSYEQYF
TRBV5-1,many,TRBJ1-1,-,TGCGCCAGCAGCTTGGAACTGAATTTGCACACTGAAGCTTTCTTT,CASSLELNLHTEAFF
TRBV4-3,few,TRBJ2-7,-,TGCGCCAGCAGCCAAGAGCAGGGGCAGGGCTCCTACGAGCAGTACTTC,CASSQEQGQGSYEQYF
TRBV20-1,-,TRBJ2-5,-,TGCAGTGCTAGAAATGCGGAGACTAGACAAGAGACCCAGTACTTC,CSARNAETRQETQYF
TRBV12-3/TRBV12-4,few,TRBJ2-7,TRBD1,TGTGCCAGCAGTCCCCCCGGGACAGGGGGCAGGTACGAGCAGTACTTC,CASSPPGTGGRYEQYF
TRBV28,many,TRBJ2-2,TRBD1,TGTGCCAGCAGCCGTAACAGGGGGGTGACCGGGGAGCTGTTTTTT,CASSRNRGVTGELFF
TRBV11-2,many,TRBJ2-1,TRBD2,TGTGCCAGCAGCACTAGCGGGAGCTCCTACAATGAGCAGTTCTTC,CASSTSGSSYNEQFF
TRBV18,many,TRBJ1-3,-,TGTGCCAGCTCACAGGGCTCTGGAAACACCATATATTTT,CASSQGSGNTIYF
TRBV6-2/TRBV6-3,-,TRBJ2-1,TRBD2,TGTGCCAGCAGTTCCCAGCAGACTAGCGGGAGCGGTACCCCCCTCTACAATGAGCAGTTCTTC,CASSSQQTSGSGTPLYNEQFF
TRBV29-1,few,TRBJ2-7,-,TGCAGCGTTGAAGGCAGGGAAGAAGAGCAGTACTTC,CSVEGREEEQYF
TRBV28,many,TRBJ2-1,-,TGTGCCAGCAGCGTGTTGAGGGCCTCCTACAATGAGCAGTTCTTC,CASSVLRASYNEQFF
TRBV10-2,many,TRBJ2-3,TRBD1,TGCGCCAGCAGGGGGACAGGGACAGATACGCAGTATTTT,CASRGTGTDTQYF
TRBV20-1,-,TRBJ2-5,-,TGCAGTGCTAGACTGGGGACCATCCAAGAGACCCAGTACTTC,CSARLGTIQETQYF
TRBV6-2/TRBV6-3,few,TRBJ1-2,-,TGTGCCAGCAGTTATGGCAGGGACGGTTATGGCTACACCTTC,CASSYGRDGYGYTF
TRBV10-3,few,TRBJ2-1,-,TGTGCCATCAGTGGACTCCTCAATGAGCAGTTCTTC,CAISGLLNEQFF
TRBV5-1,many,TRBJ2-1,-,TGCGCCAGCAGCTTGGCCGGGCAGGGGTTCTCCTACAATGAGCAGTTCTTC,CASSLAGQGFSYNEQFF
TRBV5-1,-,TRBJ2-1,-,TGCGCCAGCAGCGAGCCGACAGGGACTAGGGATGAGCAGTTCTTC,CASSEPTGTRDEQFF